The clone carrying this T cell receptor (beta chain) was counted only a few times. Antigen specificity is unknown. Trimming took 2 bases from V and 7 from J, leaving 15 bases between them. This CDR3 is 15 amino acids long. CDR1 is KGHSH, CDR2 LQKENI, per germline. PCR was performed a second time for about 7 to 11 cycles using a sample-barcoded 5' primer and a J-beta primer mix. TCRdb fed the 5' RACE reads into MiXCR, producing one record per CDR3 protein. The repertoire holds some 800,000 distinct CDR3 sequences, with roughly 25% as singletons. The sample originates from a study of blood T cells in healthy people across ages. General observations from the study: In long-lived donors, naive CD4+ cell counts and diversity exceeded those of aged donors.

The data also belong to a second study, concerning T cells of mothers and their children. That investigation notes: The search for persistent microchimeric T cell clones detected none.

The sequence was collected from a boy aged 5-17 years in good health. The chain employs TRBV18 and TRBJ1-5; possibly TRBD1 for D (5 bases). Specimen: blood. The CDR3: CASSPSRGPFQPQHF. The CDR3 nucleotides are TGTGCCAGCTCACCATCGCGGGGCCCTTTCCAGCCCCAGCATTTT.